This TCR beta chain was recorded in a study of cytomegalovirus exposure and HLA in healthy donors. Study findings and constraints: The productive fraction for most TCR beta V segments was about 87% or about 30% in an earlier analysis. Trimming of TCR beta V- and J-genes showed a link, identified in a later analysis, to a missense DCLRE1C variant.

The germline gives CDR1 SGDLS, CDR2 YYNGEE. This CDR3 contains 17 residues. V was pared by 0 bases and J by 2 bases, with 14 bases between. In the case of this clone: As yet, its antigen is unknown.

The PCR made use of 60 Vbeta and 13 Jbeta primers. Method: immunoSEQ multiplex PCR; TCRdb's copy keeps in-frame clones and lacks some. The table lists about 180,000 clones, 80% of them singletons, with 1% in the top ten. This chain links TRBV9 with TRBJ1-4, with D perhaps matching TRBD1 (6 bases). The sequence derives from a woman between 50 and 59 years old in good health and CMV-seropositive. Sequences were obtained from PBMCs. The CDR3 here is CASSVGGGGRTNEKLFF. DNA for the CDR3: TGTGCCAGCAGCGTAGGTGGGGGCGGGAGGACTAATGAAAAACTGTTTTTT.